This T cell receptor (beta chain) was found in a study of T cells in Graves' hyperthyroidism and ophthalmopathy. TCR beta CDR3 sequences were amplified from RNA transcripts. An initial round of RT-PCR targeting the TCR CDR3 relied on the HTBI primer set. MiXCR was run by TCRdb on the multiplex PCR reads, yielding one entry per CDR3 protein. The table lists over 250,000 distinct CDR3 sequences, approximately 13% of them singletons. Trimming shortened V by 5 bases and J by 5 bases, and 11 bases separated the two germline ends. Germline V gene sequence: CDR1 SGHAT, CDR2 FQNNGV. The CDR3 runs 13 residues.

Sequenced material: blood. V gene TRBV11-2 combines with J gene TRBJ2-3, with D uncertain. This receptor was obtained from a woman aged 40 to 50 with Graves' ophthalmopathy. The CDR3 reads CASSPSDRDTQYF. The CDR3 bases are TGTGCCAGCAGCCCCTCGGACCGAGATACGCAGTATTTT.